Listed here is a single T cell receptor beta chain. Its antigen is not known. The sample originates from a study of post-analysis software for immune sequencing data. About the research overall: Relapsing-remitting, secondary progressive and progressive-relapsing multiple sclerosis courses were included.

Findings and caveats of the study: F measure showed strong co-clustering of same-batch samples. Versus controls, multiple sclerosis patients showed significantly lower diversity (normalized Chao1). When patients were compared with controls, five TRBV segments were more frequent, TRBV5-6, TRBV5-1 and TRBV20-1 among them.

Unique molecular identifiers were present in the TCR beta cDNA libraries. One entry per CDR3 protein, called by TCRdb with MiXCR from the PCR reads. The data show about 810,000 distinct CDR3 sequences, approximately 53% seen once. The germline V and J ends were trimmed by 4 bases and 0 bases, with 12 bases remaining between them. This CDR3 is 16 amino acids long. Germline-derived CDR1 and CDR2 are SGHDN and FVKESK. The TCR sequence derives from a girl between 10 and 17 years old with multiple sclerosis. Sequenced material: blood. The chain couples TRBV14 to TRBJ1-4; weak D call: TRBD1 (5 bases). The chain's CDR3 is CASSPQRQTTNEKLFF. CDR3 sequence (DNA): TGTGCCAGCAGCCCCCAAAGACAGACAACTAATGAAAAACTGTTTTTT. The full variable domain, its missing parts supplied by reference TRBV14 and TRBJ1-4, is EAGVTQFPSHSVIEKGQTVTLRCDPISGHDNLYWYRRVMGKEIKFLLHFVKESKQDESGMPNNRFLAERTGGTYSTLKVQPAELEDSGVYFCASSPQRQTTNEKLFFGSGTQLSVL.